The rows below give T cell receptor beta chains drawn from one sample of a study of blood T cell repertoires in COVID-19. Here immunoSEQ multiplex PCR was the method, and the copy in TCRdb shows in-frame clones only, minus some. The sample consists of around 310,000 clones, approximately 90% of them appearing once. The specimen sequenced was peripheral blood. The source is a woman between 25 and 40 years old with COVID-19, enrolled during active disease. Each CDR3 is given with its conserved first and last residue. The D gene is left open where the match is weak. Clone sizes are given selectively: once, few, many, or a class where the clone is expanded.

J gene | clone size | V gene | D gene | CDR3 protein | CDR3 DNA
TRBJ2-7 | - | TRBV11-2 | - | CASSLSGWAGADEQYF | TGTGCCAGCAGCTTATCGGGTTGGGCAGGGGCCGACGAGCAGTACTTC
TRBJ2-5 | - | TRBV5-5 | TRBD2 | CASSPWGRAQETQYF | TGTGCCAGCAGCCCTTGGGGGAGGGCCCAAGAGACCCAGTACTTC
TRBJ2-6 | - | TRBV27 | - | CASSPKDISGANVLTF | TGTGCCAGCAGTCCAAAAGACATCTCTGGGGCCAACGTCCTGACTTTC
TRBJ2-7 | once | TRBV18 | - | CASSTSKGNEQYF | TGTGCCAGCTCCACTTCGAAGGGGAACGAGCAGTACTTC
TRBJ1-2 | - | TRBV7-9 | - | CASTRGGAIYGYTF | TGTGCCAGCACCCGTGGGGGGGCCATCTATGGCTACACCTTC
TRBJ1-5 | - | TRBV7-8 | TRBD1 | CASSPGGQQPQHF | TGTGCCAGCAGCCCAGGGGGCCAACAGCCCCAGCATTTT
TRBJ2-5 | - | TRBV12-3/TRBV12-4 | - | CASSLVGGETQYF | TGTGCCAGCAGTTTAGTGGGAGGAGAGACCCAGTACTTC
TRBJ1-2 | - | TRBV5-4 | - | CASSLQAGGGYGYTF | TGTGCCAGCAGCTTGCAGGCGGGGGGCGGATATGGCTACACCTTC
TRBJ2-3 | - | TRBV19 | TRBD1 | CASSIVGRGRRTDTQYF | TGTGCCAGTAGTATAGTTGGCAGGGGGCGCCGTACAGATACGCAGTATTTT
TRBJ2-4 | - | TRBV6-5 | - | CASTLNGIAKNIQYF | TGTGCCAGCACCCTAAATGGTATAGCCAAAAACATTCAGTACTTC
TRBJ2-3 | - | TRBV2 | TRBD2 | CASKETSGNTDTQYF | TGTGCCAGCAAAGAGACTAGCGGGAACACAGATACGCAGTATTTT
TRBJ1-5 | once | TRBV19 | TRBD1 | CASSVVDRGDNQPQHF | TGTGCCAGTAGTGTGGTTGACAGGGGTGACAATCAGCCCCAGCATTTT
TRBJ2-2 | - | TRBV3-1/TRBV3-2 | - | CASSQVGLGAPGGELFF | TGTGCCAGCAGCCAAGTGGGATTGGGGGCGCCCGGCGGGGAGCTGTTTTTT
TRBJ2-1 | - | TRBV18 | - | CASSGLSYNEQFF | TGTGCCAGCTCAGGCCTCTCCTACAATGAGCAGTTCTTC
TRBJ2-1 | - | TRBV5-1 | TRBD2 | CASSSSGVASYNEQFF | TGCGCCAGCAGCTCTAGCGGGGTGGCTTCCTACAATGAGCAGTTCTTC
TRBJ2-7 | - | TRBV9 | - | CASSVDGSPGYEQYF | TGTGCCAGCAGCGTCGACGGGAGCCCCGGGTACGAGCAGTACTTC
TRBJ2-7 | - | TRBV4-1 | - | CASSQGPLTIYEQYF | TGCGCCAGCAGCCAAGGACCGCTTACTATCTACGAGCAGTACTTC
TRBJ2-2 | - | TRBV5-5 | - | CASSFGGTNTGELFF | TGTGCCAGCAGCTTCGGGGGAACGAACACCGGGGAGCTGTTTTTT
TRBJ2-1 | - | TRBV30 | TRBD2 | CAWSHPRTSGRGEQFF | TGTGCCTGGAGCCACCCGAGGACTAGCGGGAGAGGTGAGCAGTTCTTC
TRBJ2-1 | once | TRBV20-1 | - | CSATTGNEQFF | TGCAGTGCTACGACAGGCAATGAGCAGTTCTTC
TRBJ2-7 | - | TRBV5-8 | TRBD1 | CASNLPGQAYEQYF | TGTGCCAGCAACCTACCGGGACAGGCCTACGAGCAGTACTTC
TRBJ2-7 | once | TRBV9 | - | CASSVAVGYEQYF | TGTGCCAGCAGCGTCGCGGTTGGGTACGAGCAGTACTTC
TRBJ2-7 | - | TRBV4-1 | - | CASSQERGYEQYF | TGCGCCAGCAGCCAAGAAAGGGGCTACGAGCAGTACTTC
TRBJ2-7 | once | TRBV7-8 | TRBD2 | CASSSGLGLLYEQYF | TGTGCCAGCAGCTCTGGACTAGGCCTCCTCTACGAGCAGTACTTC
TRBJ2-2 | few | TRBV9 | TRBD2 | CASSVAPLAGVVTGELFF | TGTGCCAGCAGCGTAGCTCCCCTAGCGGGAGTGGTTACCGGGGAGCTGTTTTTT
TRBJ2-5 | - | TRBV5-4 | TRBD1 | CASSWGTGRETQYF | TGTGCCAGCAGCTGGGGGACAGGGAGAGAGACCCAGTACTTC
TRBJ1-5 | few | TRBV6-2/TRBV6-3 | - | CASSSSGNQPQHF | TGTGCCAGCAGTTCATCCGGTAATCAGCCCCAGCATTTT
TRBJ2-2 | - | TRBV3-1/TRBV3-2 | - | CASSQGDYTGELFF | TGTGCCAGCAGCCAAGGGGACTACACCGGGGAGCTGTTTTTT
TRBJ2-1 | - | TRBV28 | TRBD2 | CASSLGSSGRVHEQFF | TGTGCCAGCAGTTTAGGTTCTAGCGGGAGGGTTCATGAGCAGTTCTTC
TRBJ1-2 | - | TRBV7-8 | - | CASSLTPTGYGYTF | TGTGCCAGCAGCCTAACACCGACAGGCTATGGCTACACCTTC
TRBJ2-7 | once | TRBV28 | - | CASSLLATEQYF | TGTGCCAGCAGTTTACTAGCGACCGAGCAGTACTTC
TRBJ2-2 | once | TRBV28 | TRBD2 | CASSGGTSRLTGELFF | TGTGCCAGCAGTGGGGGGACTAGCCGGCTCACCGGGGAGCTGTTTTTT
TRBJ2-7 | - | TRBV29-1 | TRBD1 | CSVNRGSSYEQYF | TGCAGCGTCAACAGGGGGAGCTCCTACGAGCAGTACTTC
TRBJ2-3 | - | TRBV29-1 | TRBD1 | CSAATGTDTQYF | TGCAGCGCCGCGACAGGGACGGATACGCAGTATTTT
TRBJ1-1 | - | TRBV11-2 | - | CASSLSRNTEAFF | TGTGCCAGCAGCTTAAGCCGGAACACTGAAGCTTTCTTT
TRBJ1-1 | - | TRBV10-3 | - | CAIRSRETEAFF | TGTGCCATCAGGTCGAGGGAGACTGAAGCTTTCTTT
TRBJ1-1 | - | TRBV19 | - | CASSKGRGTEAFF | TGTGCCAGTAGTAAGGGGAGGGGGACTGAAGCTTTCTTT
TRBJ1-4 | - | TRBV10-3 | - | CAISGGGNGRNEKLFF | TGTGCCATCAGCGGCGGGGGTAACGGCCGAAATGAAAAACTGTTTTTT
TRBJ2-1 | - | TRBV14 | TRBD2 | CASSQQRGSNEQFF | TGTGCCAGCAGCCAACAGCGGGGGTCCAATGAGCAGTTCTTC
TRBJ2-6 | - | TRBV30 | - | CAWGRDSGANVLTF | TGTGCCTGGGGCCGCGATTCCGGGGCCAACGTCCTGACTTTC
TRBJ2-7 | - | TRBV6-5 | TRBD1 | CASRPGQGAKEQYF | TGTGCCAGCAGACCGGGACAGGGGGCGAAGGAGCAGTACTTC
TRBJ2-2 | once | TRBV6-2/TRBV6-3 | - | CASSREYGELFF | TGTGCCAGCAGTAGGGAGTACGGGGAGCTGTTTTTT
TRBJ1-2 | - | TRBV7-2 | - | CASSTDSNYGYTF | TGTGCCAGCAGCACTGACTCTAACTATGGCTACACCTTC
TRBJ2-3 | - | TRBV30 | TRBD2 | CAWTAGLAGGPSASDTQYF | TGTGCCTGGACCGCGGGACTAGCGGGAGGGCCGTCAGCGTCAGATACGCAGTATTTT
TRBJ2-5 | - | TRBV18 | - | CASSTRQETQYF | TGTGCCAGCTCGACGCGGCAAGAGACCCAGTACTTC
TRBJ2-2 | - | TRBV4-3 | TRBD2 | CASSRRLGGGRVAGELFF | TGCGCCAGCAGCCGCCGCCTAGGGGGCGGGAGGGTAGCCGGGGAGCTGTTTTTT
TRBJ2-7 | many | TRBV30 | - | CAWSLGTYEQYF | TGTGCCTGGAGTCTAGGGACATACGAGCAGTACTTC
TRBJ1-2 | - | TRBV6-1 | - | CASSEGGTNYGYTF | TGTGCCAGCAGTGAGGGGGGAACTAACTATGGCTACACCTTC
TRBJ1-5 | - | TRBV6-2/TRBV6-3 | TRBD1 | CASSGDRGRIYSNQPQHF | TGTGCCAGCAGTGGGGACAGAGGACGAATTTATAGCAATCAGCCCCAGCATTTT
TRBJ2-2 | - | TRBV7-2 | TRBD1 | CASSFVQGANTGELFF | TGTGCCAGCAGCTTCGTTCAGGGGGCGAACACCGGGGAGCTGTTTTTT
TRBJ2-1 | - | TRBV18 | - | CASSPGAGLSYNEQFF | TGTGCCAGCTCACCAGGGGCAGGCCTCTCCTACAATGAGCAGTTCTTC
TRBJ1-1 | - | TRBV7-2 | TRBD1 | CASSRDRGNTEAFF | TGTGCCAGCAGCCGGGACAGGGGTAACACTGAAGCTTTCTTT
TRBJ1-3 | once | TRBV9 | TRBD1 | CASSVERGGADTIYF | TGTGCCAGCAGCGTAGAGAGAGGGGGCGCGGACACCATATATTTT
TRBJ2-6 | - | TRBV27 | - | CASSTSPGANVLTF | -
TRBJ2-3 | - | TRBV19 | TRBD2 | CASSMLAGSSTDTQYF | TGTGCCAGTAGTATGCTAGCGGGCTCTAGCACAGATACGCAGTATTTT
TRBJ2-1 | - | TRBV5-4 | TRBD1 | CASSSFLSGTGVYNEQFF | TGTGCCAGCAGCTCGTTCTTGTCCGGGACAGGGGTTTACAATGAGCAGTTCTTC
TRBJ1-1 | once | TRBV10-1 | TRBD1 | CASTGTGVTEAFF | TGCGCCAGCACCGGGACAGGGGTGACTGAAGCTTTCTTT
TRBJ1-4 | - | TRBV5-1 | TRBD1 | CASSSNRGEKLFF | TGCGCCAGCAGCTCGAACAGGGGAGAAAAACTGTTTTTT
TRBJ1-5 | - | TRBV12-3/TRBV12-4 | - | CASSSGPDQPQHF | TGTGCCAGCAGCTCAGGTCCCGATCAGCCCCAGCATTTT
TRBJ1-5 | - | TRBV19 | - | CASLDGRGNNQPQHF | TGTGCCAGTTTAGATGGCAGGGGAAACAATCAGCCCCAGCATTTT